These 4 T cell receptor beta chains share one sample of origin, sequenced in a study of shared clonotypes between healthy human individuals. Sequencing used immunoSEQ multiplex PCR; TCRdb keeps in-frame clones, though not all of them. The data contain around 990,000 clones, around 77% of them singletons. Sequenced sample: memory CD4+ T cells from PBMCs. The sample's subset: CD45RA-negative fraction. These receptors were collected from a man between 18 and 35 years old in good health. Some clones in this sample may be carry-over from other donors' samples.

This rearrangement joins TRBV4-3 to TRBJ2-7; TRBD2 matches at 11 bases. This CDR3 is 15 amino acids long. Germline CDR1 and CDR2: LGHNA and YSLEER. Unmatched junction bases numbered 3, after V lost 3 bases and J lost 2 bases. Written as DNA, the CDR3 is TGCGCCAGCAGCCAGGGGACTAGCGGTACCTACGAGCAGTACTTC. This gives the protein CASSQGTSGTYEQYF.

This chain links TRBV6-6 with TRBJ2-7; D is possibly TRBD1 (5 bases). Per the germline V gene, CDR1 is MNHNY and CDR2 is SVGAGI (reference sequence). V lost 4 bases, J lost 0 bases, and 13 bases lay in between. The length of the CDR3 is 15 residues. This CDR3 is CASSSSGNPSYEQYF. The CDR3 nucleotides are TGTGCCAGCAGTTCCTCAGGGAACCCCTCCTACGAGCAGTACTTC.

Only one count was recorded for this clone. The rearrangement joins TRBV5-8 to TRBJ1-5, with D uncertain. Germline-derived CDR1 and CDR2 are SGHTS and YDEGEE. CDR3 size: 13 residues. V was pared by 6 bases and J by 2 bases, with 9 bases between. CDR3 sequence reads: CASTIGRNQPQHF. The CDR3 DNA sequence: TGTGCCAGCACCATAGGCCGCAATCAGCCCCAGCATTTT.

V usage is TRBV7-9 and J usage is TRBJ2-1; no clear D gene. Trimming shortened V by 6 bases and J by 5 bases, and 5 bases separated the two germline ends. The CDR3 runs 11 residues. The germline CDR1 and CDR2 sequences are SEHNR and FQNEAQ (reference sequence). The CDR3 DNA sequence: TGTGCCAGCAGAGGACACAATGAGCAGTTCTTC. It encodes CASRGHNEQFF.